This T cell receptor (beta chain) was sequenced during a study of blood T cell repertoires in COVID-19. Overall study context: Samples taken during acute and convalescent COVID-19 were collected in the United States, Italy and Spain. Nucleic acid was either cDNA or gDNA, and it came from T cells, B-cell-depleted T cells, or PBMCs.

Study processing details: Amplification of reference gene primers provided the estimated nucleated cell counts. The repertoire was sequenced with immunoSEQ multiplex PCR; TCRdb's copy has only in-frame clones and lacks some. The V and J calls and the clone size are those of that table, but D and trimming were determined from the DNA. Among under 85,000 clones, 65% to 90% were seen once, and the ten largest hold around 3%. The CDR3 spans 12 residues. Germline CDR1 and CDR2: SNHLY and FYNNEI. The V gene lost 7 bases and the J gene lost 3 bases, with 6 bases spanning the gap. The chain has TRBV2 and TRBJ2-2; tentatively, D is TRBD2 (5 bases). Sequenced input: peripheral blood. This clonotype was obtained from a man at least 80 years old with acute or convalescent COVID-19. The CDR3 loop is CASTGDTGELFF. The CDR3 DNA reads as TGTGCCAGCACCGGGGACACCGGGGAGCTGTTTTTT.